One T cell receptor beta chain is described in this entry. In germline, CDR1 is SGDLS, CDR2 YYNGEE. Trimming removed 4 bases from V and 0 bases from J, with 11 bases in between. The CDR3 has 14 residues. This record comes from a study of radiotherapy plus CTLA-4 blockade in lung cancer. Assay: immunoSEQ multiplex PCR; the TCRdb copy retains only in-frame clones and omits some. The data contain roughly 98,000 clones, over 80% of them seen just once; the ten biggest clones take up more than 12%. Sequences were derived from peripheral blood, sampled from a patient treated with radiotherapy plus ipilimumab. This receptor was identified in a human donor with non-small cell lung cancer that progressed on radiotherapy plus ipilimumab. J is TRBJ2-7 and V is TRBV9; D is uncertain. CDR3 sequence (DNA): TGTGCCAGCAGCTCGGCTATCGCCTCCTACGAGCAGTACTTC. Translating it yields CASSSAIASYEQYF.